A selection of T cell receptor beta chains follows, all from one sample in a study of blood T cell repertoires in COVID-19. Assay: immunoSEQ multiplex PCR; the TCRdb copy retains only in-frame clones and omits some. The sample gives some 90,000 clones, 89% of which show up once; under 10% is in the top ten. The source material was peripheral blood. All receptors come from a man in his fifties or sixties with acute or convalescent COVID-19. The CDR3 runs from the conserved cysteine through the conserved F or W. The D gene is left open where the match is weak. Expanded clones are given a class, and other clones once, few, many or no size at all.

TGTGCCTGGAGACCAGCGGGGGCGAGGGATACGCAGTATTTT,CAWRPAGARDTQYF,TRBV30,TRBD2,.,TRBJ2-3
TGTGCCAGCAGTGCACAACAGGGGGCCTGGCAGCCCCAGCATTTT,CASSAQQGAWQPQHF,TRBV27,TRBD1,.,TRBJ1-5
TGTGCCACCAGTCTTGCTGAAGCTTTCTTT,CATSLAEAFF,TRBV24-1,.,once,TRBJ1-1
TGTGCCAGCACTTACGACAGGGTGGCTGAAGCTTTCTTT,CASTYDRVAEAFF,TRBV6-2/TRBV6-3,TRBD1,few,TRBJ1-1
TGTGCCAGCAGCTTGTCAGAGGCTGAAGCTTTCTTT,CASSLSEAEAFF,TRBV5-6,.,once,TRBJ1-1
TGTGCCTGGAGTCGGGGGGAGACCCAGTACTTC,CAWSRGETQYF,TRBV30,.,.,TRBJ2-5
TGTGCCAGCAGCAGGCGGAGCTTCGGTAGTGGGCAGTTCTTC,CASSRRSFGSGQFF,TRBV7-2,.,.,TRBJ2-1
TGCGCCAGCAGCGCGGGACTGGGGGTAGGGACCCAGTACTTC,CASSAGLGVGTQYF,TRBV5-1,.,.,TRBJ2-5
TGTGCCAGCAGCAAGTGGGACCCGGGAGGGGGCTACACCTTC,CASSKWDPGGGYTF,TRBV21-1,.,.,TRBJ1-2
TGTGCCAGCAGCCACCCGACTAGCGGCCAAGAGACCCAGTACTTC,CASSHPTSGQETQYF,TRBV5-4,TRBD2,.,TRBJ2-5
TGTGCCAGCAATCCGCAAAGGGGAAAGGGGACCCAGTACTTC,CASNPQRGKGTQYF,TRBV6-5,.,.,TRBJ2-5
TGTGCCAGCAGTTTAGGGGACAATTTATACAATGAGCAGTTCTTC,CASSLGDNLYNEQFF,TRBV27,.,.,TRBJ2-1
TGTGCCAGCAGCACCACAGGGCCTGGAAACACCATATATTTT,CASSTTGPGNTIYF,TRBV5-6,.,.,TRBJ1-3
TGTGCCAGCAGCCACGACAACTCTGGAAACACCATATATTTT,CASSHDNSGNTIYF,TRBV3-1/TRBV3-2,.,.,TRBJ1-3
TGTGCCATCCGGGACAACGACTATGGCTACACCTTC,CAIRDNDYGYTF,TRBV10-3,.,.,TRBJ1-2
TGTGCCAGCAGTTTTCTTAATTCACCCCTCCACTTT,CASSFLNSPLHF,TRBV6-5,.,.,TRBJ1-6
TGTGCCAGCAGCCCCTGGGTAGGGGAAGAGACCCAGTACTTC,CASSPWVGEETQYF,TRBV7-8,.,.,TRBJ2-5
TGTGCCAGCAGGCCGACAGGGGGCCTCTCAGGAACTAATGAAAAACTGTTTTTT,CASRPTGGLSGTNEKLFF,TRBV28,TRBD1,.,TRBJ1-4
TGTGCCAGCAGCCGCTCCCGGGACAGGGGAGAGCCCCAGCATTTT,CASSRSRDRGEPQHF,TRBV6-1,TRBD1,.,TRBJ1-5
TGTGCCACCGGCAGGGGACAAAACAATGAGCAGTTCTTC,CATGRGQNNEQFF,TRBV24-1,.,once,TRBJ2-1
TGTGCCAGCAGCCAAGGCGTTAGCTCCTACGAGCAGTACTTC,CASSQGVSSYEQYF,TRBV3-1/TRBV3-2,.,.,TRBJ2-7
TGTGCCCGACAAACTTGGACTGCGGATACGCAGTATTTT,CARQTWTADTQYF,TRBV30,.,.,TRBJ2-3
TGTGCCAGCAGTTTTACAGGGACAGGGGTCGAAAAACTGTTTTTT,CASSFTGTGVEKLFF,TRBV27,TRBD1,.,TRBJ1-4
TGTGCCAGTAGTATCGGGCCGCCGGGGGATACTGAAGCTTTCTTT,CASSIGPPGDTEAFF,TRBV19,.,once,TRBJ1-1
TGTGCCAGCAGCTTGGGACAGGGGAATGAAAAACTGTTTTTT,CASSLGQGNEKLFF,TRBV5-6,TRBD1,.,TRBJ1-4
TGTGCCACCAGCGCCCAGTTCGGACTAGCAAGTAGTAGCAATGAGCAGTTCTTC,CATSAQFGLASSSNEQFF,TRBV15,TRBD2,.,TRBJ2-1
TGTGCCAGCAGCACGGGTCCTGCTAACTATGGCTACACCTTC,CASSTGPANYGYTF,TRBV28,.,.,TRBJ1-2
TGTGCCAGTAATCAGAACAGCTATGGCTACACCTTC,CASNQNSYGYTF,TRBV19,.,.,TRBJ1-2
TGCGCCAGCCGCCTCAGGACAGGGGGTAATTCACCCCTCCACTTT,CASRLRTGGNSPLHF,TRBV4-1,TRBD1,.,TRBJ1-6
TGTGCCAGTAGTATGGGACTAGCAGGCAATGAGCAGTTCTTC,CASSMGLAGNEQFF,TRBV19,TRBD2,.,TRBJ2-1
TGTGCCAGTAGTATGGCCCAGCGGGGATACACAGATACGCAGTATTTT,CASSMAQRGYTDTQYF,TRBV19,TRBD2,.,TRBJ2-3